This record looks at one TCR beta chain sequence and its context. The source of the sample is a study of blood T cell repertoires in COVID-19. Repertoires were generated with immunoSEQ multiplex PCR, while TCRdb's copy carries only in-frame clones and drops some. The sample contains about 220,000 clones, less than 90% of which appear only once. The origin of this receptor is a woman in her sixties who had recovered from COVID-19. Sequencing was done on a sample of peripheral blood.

Written as DNA, the CDR3 is TGTGCCAGCAATAACGGGCTAGCGGATTACAATGAGCAGTTCTTC. Its protein product is CASNNGLADYNEQFF. The genes are TRBV11-2 and TRBJ2-1; 7 nucleotides align to TRBD2. Germline loops: CDR1 SGHAT, CDR2 FQNNGV. This CDR3 contains 15 residues. With 7 bases clipped from V and 4 bases from J, the junction kept 10 bases outside the gene matches. Full variable domain (rest looked up from reference TRBV11-2 and TRBJ2-1): EAGVAQSPRYKIIEKRQSVAFWCNPISGHATLYWYQQILGQGPKLLIQFQNNGVVDDSQLPKDRFSAERLKGVDSTLKIQPAKLEDSAVYLCASNNGLADYNEQFFGPGTRLTVL.